A single sample is the source of the 18 T cell receptor beta chains below, sequenced in a study of T-cell reconstitution after alpha-beta-depleted transplantation in children. Molecular barcoding with unique molecular identifiers was used for the TCRbeta library. Via MiXCR, TCRdb re-called the PCR reads, giving one row per CDR3 protein. The sample holds approximately 210,000 distinct CDR3 sequences, over 15% seen once. The material sequenced was PBMCs, mostly from graft donor cells, taken 360 days after TCRalphabeta/CD19-depleted stem cell transplant. Source of these receptors: a male patient aged 2-15 years who had a stem cell transplant for acute lymphoblastic leukemia, so the T cells may come from the graft donor.

This clonotype showed up just a few times. J is TRBJ2-1 and V is TRBV24-1, with 8 positions matching TRBD2. This CDR3 has 15 amino acids. Germline lookup yields CDR1 KGHDR and CDR2 SFDVKD. Losses at the gene ends were 1 base for V and 6 bases for J; bases not matched to a gene: 4. Here the CDR3 DNA reads TGTGCCACCAGTGATTTTAGGCGGGAGGTCAATGAGCAGTTCTTC. Translation: CATSDFRREVNEQFF.

This clonotype occurred a few times. The chain combines TRBV12-3 or TRBV12-4 with TRBJ2-1; TRBD2 is a possible D gene (5 bases). CDR3 size: 12 residues. Trimming removed 8 bases from V and 7 bases from J, with 12 bases in between. CDR3 DNA: TGTGCCAGCTTATACCGGGATAATGAGCAGTTCTTC. It is translated as CASLYRDNEQFF.

A few counts support this clonotype. The J gene is TRBJ2-1, the V gene TRBV7-2, with D tentatively TRBD2 (6 bases). The CDR3 loop spans 15 amino acids. CDR1 and CDR2 from the germline V gene are SGHTA and FQGNSA. Deletions cut 3 bases from V and 5 bases from J, with 14 bases between. CDR3 sequence reads: CASSFRRDFHNEQFF. DNA of the CDR3: TGTGCCAGCAGCTTCCGCCGGGACTTCCACAATGAGCAGTTCTTC. The full variable domain, its missing parts supplied by reference TRBV7-2 and TRBJ2-1, is GAGVSQSPSNKVTEKGKDVELRCDPISGHTALYWYRQSLGQGLEFLIYFQGNSAPDKSGLPSDRFSAERTGGSVSTLTIQRTQQEDSAVYLCASSFRRDFHNEQFFGPGTRLTVL.

In this sample, this clonotype turned up many times. The chain carries TRBV20-1 and TRBJ2-5, with 11 bases that match TRBD2. With 1 base clipped from V and 1 base from J, the junction kept 8 bases outside the gene matches. Germline V CDR1 and CDR2: DFQATT, SNEGSKA (reference sequence). The CDR3 has 17 amino acids. This chain's CDR3 is CSARGLAGGITQETQYF. The CDR3 DNA reads as TGCAGTGCTAGAGGTCTAGCGGGGGGTATTACCCAAGAGACCCAGTACTTC.

A few counts support this clonotype. The CDR3 nucleotides are TGTGCCAGCAGTTTGCAGGGGCGCATCTACGAGCAGTACTTC. Amino acids: CASSLQGRIYEQYF. The genes are TRBV12-3 or TRBV12-4 and TRBJ2-7, with TRBD1 as a possible D gene (6 bases). Trimming took off 3 bases at V and 3 bases at J, with 12 bases between the two ends. This CDR3 has 14 amino acids.

A note on this clonotype: Because the CDR3 is missing its conserved closing phenylalanine or tryptophan, this is likely a read error. This chain joins TRBV5-1 and TRBJ2-7, with D maybe TRBD1 (5 bases). CDR1 and CDR2 from the germline V gene are SGHRS and YFSETQ. V was pared by 4 bases and J by 1 base, with 9 bases between. The CDR3 is 13 residues long. CDR3 DNA: TGCGCCAGCAGCGATTCAGGGTCCTACGAGCAGTACCTC. This translates into CASSDSGSYEQYL.

In DNA, the CDR3 is TGCAGCGCAGCCTGGACAGATCAAGAGACCCAGTACTTC. Residues: CSAAWTDQETQYF. The V and J genes are TRBV29-1 and TRBJ2-5; weak D call: TRBD1 (6 bases). The CDR3 covers 13 residues. V lost 7 bases and J 2 bases, leaving 14 bases between the germline ends. CDR1 is SQVTM and CDR2 is ANQGSEA in the germline V gene. Full variable domain (remainder filled in from reference TRBV29-1 and TRBJ2-5): SAVISQKPSRDICQRGTSLTIQCQVDSQVTMMFWYRQQPGQSLTLIATANQGSEATYESGFVIDKFPISRPNLTFSTLTVSNMSPEDSSIYLCSAAWTDQETQYFGPGTRLLVL.

In DNA, the CDR3 is TGTGCCAGCAGCCGGACAGGGGGCCCCACACGTACAGATACGCAGTATTTT. Translated: CASSRTGGPTRTDTQYF. The V gene is TRBV7-6, the J gene TRBJ2-3; TRBD1 matches at 11 bases. This CDR3 is 17 amino acids long. V was pared by 5 bases and J by 3 bases, with 10 bases of the junction left unmatched. Germline CDR1 is SGHVS and CDR2 is FNYEAQ.

The V call is TRBV29-1, the J call TRBJ2-3; D may correspond to TRBD1 or TRBD2 (6 bases each). The germline gives CDR1 SQVTM, CDR2 ANQGSEA. V lost 4 bases and J lost 0, with 11 bases in between. This CDR3 contains 14 residues. CDR3 sequence: CSVARGTSTDTQYF. The DNA for the CDR3 is TGCAGCGTTGCCCGGGGGACAAGCACAGATACGCAGTATTTT.

This chain links TRBV11-2 with TRBJ1-4; D call uncertain. This CDR3 has 17 residues. The germline CDR1 and CDR2 sequences are SGHAT and FQNNGV. Trimming cost V 5 bases and J 0 bases, with 16 bases left between them. CDR3 amino acids: CASSARRLFATNEKLFF. The CDR3 DNA follows: TGTGCCAGCAGCGCTCGAAGGTTGTTTGCAACTAATGAAAAACTGTTTTTT.

V gene TRBV7-8 combines with J gene TRBJ2-5; 11 bases match TRBD2. Looked up from germline, CDR1 is SGHVS and CDR2 is FQNEAQ. The CDR3 covers 16 residues. With 5 bases clipped from V and 0 bases from J, the junction kept 5 bases outside the gene matches. The CDR3 region has the DNA TGTGCCAGCAGCGTCCGACTAGCGGGGTACCAAGAGACCCAGTACTTC. As protein: CASSVRLAGYQETQYF.

This clonotype was found a few times. The genes are TRBV6-2 or TRBV6-3 and TRBJ1-1, with D maybe TRBD1 (6 bases). Trimming took 2 bases from V and 3 from J, leaving 10 bases between them. The CDR3 is 14 amino acids. Germline V gene data show CDR1 as MNHEY and CDR2 as SVGEGT. CDR3 in amino acids: CASSYAGADTEAFF. In DNA form, the CDR3 reads TGTGCCAGCAGTTACGCAGGGGCAGACACTGAAGCTTTCTTT.

This rearrangement joins TRBV14 to TRBJ2-5, with D unclear. Germline lookup yields CDR1 SGHDN and CDR2 FVKESK. The V and J ends lost 0 bases and 4 bases respectively, with 12 bases between them. CDR3 length equals 15 residues. The CDR3 sequence is CASSQEGPRGETQYF. The DNA of the CDR3 is TGTGCCAGCAGCCAAGAAGGGCCTCGTGGAGAGACCCAGTACTTC.

In this sample, this clonotype turned up a few times. The junction departs from germline at one end; a sequencing error may be responsible. The V and J genes are TRBV24-1 and TRBJ2-1, with a weak D call TRBD1 (5 bases). The CDR3 extends over 16 amino acids. CDR1 KGHDR and CDR2 SFDVKD come from the germline V gene. CDR3 region: CATSDFRGVNSNEQFF. The CDR3 DNA is TGTGCCACCAGTGATTTTAGGGGCGTAAACAGTAATGAACAGTTCTTC.

This clonotype was observed a few times. V gene TRBV7-8 combines with J gene TRBJ2-3; D might be TRBD1 (6 bases). This CDR3 region has 16 residues. Trimming shortened V by 2 bases and J by 2 bases, and 14 bases separated the two germline ends. The germline V gene has CDR1 SGHVS and CDR2 FQNEAQ. The CDR3 here is CASSLLSGDLTDTQYF. CDR3 DNA: TGTGCCAGCAGCTTATTATCAGGGGACCTCACAGATACGCAGTATTTT.

V and J are TRBV29-1 and TRBJ2-7; perhaps TRBD1 as D (6 bases). CDR3 length equals 13 residues. Germline V gives CDR1 SQVTM, CDR2 ANQGSEA. Trimming stripped 4 bases from V and 2 bases from J, with 12 bases between. In DNA form, the CDR3 reads TGCAGCGTTGGGCAGGGGACGGCCTACGAGCAGTACTTC. Its protein is CSVGQGTAYEQYF.

This clonotype turned up a few times. This rearrangement joins TRBV12-3 or TRBV12-4 to TRBJ2-2; D possibly corresponds to TRBD1 (5 bases). V was shortened by 1 base and J by 5 bases, with 8 bases between the two germline ends. The CDR3 consists of 14 residues. CDR3 region: CASSLVRATGELFF. CDR3 DNA: TGTGCCAGCAGTTTAGTCAGGGCGACCGGGGAGCTGTTTTTT.

This clonotype has at least ten counts. The chain is built from TRBV10-2 and TRBJ2-3; a possible D gene is TRBD1 (7 bases). This CDR3 comprises 15 residues. Looked up from germline, CDR1 is WSHSY and CDR2 is SAAADI. Trimming removed 3 bases from V and 4 bases from J, with 14 bases in between. CDR3 protein: CASSDRGVSPDTQYF. The CDR3 DNA is TGCGCCAGCAGTGACAGGGGGGTCAGTCCAGATACGCAGTATTTT.